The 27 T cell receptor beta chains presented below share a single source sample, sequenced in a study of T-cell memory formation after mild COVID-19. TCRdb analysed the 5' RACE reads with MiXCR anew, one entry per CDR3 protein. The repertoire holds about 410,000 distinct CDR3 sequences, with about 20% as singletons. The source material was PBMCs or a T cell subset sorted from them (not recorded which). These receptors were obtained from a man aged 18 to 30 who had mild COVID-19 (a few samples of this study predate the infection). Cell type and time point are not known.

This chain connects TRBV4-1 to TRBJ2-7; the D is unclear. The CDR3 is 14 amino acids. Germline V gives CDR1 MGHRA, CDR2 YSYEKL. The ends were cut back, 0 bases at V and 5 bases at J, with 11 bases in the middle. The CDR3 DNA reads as TGCGCCAGCAGCCAAGATAATATGGCGGACGAGCAGTACGTC. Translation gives CASSQDNMADEQYV.

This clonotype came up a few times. DNA for the CDR3: TGTGCCATCAGTGACCGGACAGGGGACAATTCACCCCTCCACTTT. Translated: CAISDRTGDNSPLHF. The rearrangement joins TRBV10-3 to TRBJ1-6; the match to TRBD1 covers 9 bases. The germline gives CDR1 ENHRY, CDR2 SYGVKD. V was pared by 3 bases and J by 7 bases, with 4 bases of the junction left unmatched. The CDR3 sequence is 15 residues long.

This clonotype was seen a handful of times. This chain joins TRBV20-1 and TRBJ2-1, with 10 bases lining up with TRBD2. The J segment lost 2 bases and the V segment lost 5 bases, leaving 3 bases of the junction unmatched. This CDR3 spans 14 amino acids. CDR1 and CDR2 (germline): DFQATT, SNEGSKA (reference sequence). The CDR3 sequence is CSAGSGGAYNEQFF. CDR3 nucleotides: TGCAGTGCTGGAAGCGGGGGGGCCTACAATGAGCAGTTCTTC.

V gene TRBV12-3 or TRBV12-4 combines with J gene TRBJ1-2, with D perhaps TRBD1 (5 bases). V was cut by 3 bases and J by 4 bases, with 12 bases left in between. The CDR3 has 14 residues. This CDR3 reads CASSFDQGPYGYTF. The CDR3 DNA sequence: TGTGCCAGCAGTTTTGACCAGGGACCCTATGGCTACACCTTC.

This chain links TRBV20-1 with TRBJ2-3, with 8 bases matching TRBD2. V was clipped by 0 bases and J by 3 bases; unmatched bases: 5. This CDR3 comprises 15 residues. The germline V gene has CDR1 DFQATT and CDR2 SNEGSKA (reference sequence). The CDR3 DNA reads TGCAGTGCTAGAGATGTACAGCGGGGGACAGATACGCAGTATTTT. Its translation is CSARDVQRGTDTQYF.

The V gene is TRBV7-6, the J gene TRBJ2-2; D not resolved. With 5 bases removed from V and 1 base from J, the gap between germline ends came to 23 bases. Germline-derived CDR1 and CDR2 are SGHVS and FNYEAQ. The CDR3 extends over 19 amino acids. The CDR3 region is CASSPGRTPPHGNTGELFF. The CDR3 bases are TGTGCCAGCAGCCCCGGACGGACGCCCCCTCATGGGAACACCGGGGAGCTGTTTTTT.

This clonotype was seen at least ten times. The CDR3 loop reads CASSPSSENTQYF. CDR3 coding DNA: TGTGCCAGTAGTCCCTCTTCGGAAAATACGCAGTATTTT. The V gene is TRBV19, the J gene TRBJ2-3; unclear D gene. The CDR3 is made up of 13 amino acids. The V gene lost 5 bases and the J gene lost 7 bases, with 13 bases spanning the gap. CDR1 is LNHDA, CDR2 SQIVND, per germline (reference sequence).

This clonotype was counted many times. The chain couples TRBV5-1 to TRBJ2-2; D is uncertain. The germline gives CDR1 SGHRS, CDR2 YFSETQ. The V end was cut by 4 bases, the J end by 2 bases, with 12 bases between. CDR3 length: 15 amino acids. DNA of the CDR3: TGCGCCAGCAGCCGAGCCGTCTTAAACACCGGGGAGCTGTTTTTT. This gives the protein CASSRAVLNTGELFF.

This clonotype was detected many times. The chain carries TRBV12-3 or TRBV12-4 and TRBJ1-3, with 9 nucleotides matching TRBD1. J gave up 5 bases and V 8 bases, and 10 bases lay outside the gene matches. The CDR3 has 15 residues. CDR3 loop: CASGTGKSQRNTIYF. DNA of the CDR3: TGTGCCAGCGGGACAGGGAAAAGCCAGCGAAACACCATATATTTT.

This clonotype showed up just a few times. The CDR3 is CASSHGAGALAFF. The DNA of the CDR3 is TGTGCCAGCAGTCATGGAGCCGGAGCCTTGGCGTTCTTC. This chain connects TRBV11-2 to TRBJ2-1; D uncertain. CDR1 and CDR2 from the germline V gene are SGHAT and FQNNGV. The CDR3 has 13 amino acids. V was shortened by 6 bases and J by 15 bases, with 21 bases between the two germline ends.

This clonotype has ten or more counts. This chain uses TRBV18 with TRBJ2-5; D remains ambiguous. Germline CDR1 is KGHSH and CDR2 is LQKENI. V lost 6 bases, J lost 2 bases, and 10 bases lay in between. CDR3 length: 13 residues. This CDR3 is CASSNRVQETQYF. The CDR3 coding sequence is TGTGCCAGCTCTAACAGAGTACAAGAGACCCAGTACTTC.

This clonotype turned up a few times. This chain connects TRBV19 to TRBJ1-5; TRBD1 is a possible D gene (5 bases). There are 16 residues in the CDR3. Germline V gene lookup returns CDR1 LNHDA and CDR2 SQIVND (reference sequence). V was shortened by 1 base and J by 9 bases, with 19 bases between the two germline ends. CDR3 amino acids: CASSIGVGQGIRPQHF. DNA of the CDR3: TGTGCCAGTAGTATAGGAGTTGGTCAGGGAATCAGGCCCCAGCATTTT.

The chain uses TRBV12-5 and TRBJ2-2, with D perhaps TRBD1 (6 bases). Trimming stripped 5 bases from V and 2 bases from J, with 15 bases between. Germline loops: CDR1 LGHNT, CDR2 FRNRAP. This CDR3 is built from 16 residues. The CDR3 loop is CASGKNREVNTGELFF. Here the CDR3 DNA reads TGTGCTAGTGGTAAAAACAGGGAAGTTAACACCGGGGAGCTGTTTTTT.

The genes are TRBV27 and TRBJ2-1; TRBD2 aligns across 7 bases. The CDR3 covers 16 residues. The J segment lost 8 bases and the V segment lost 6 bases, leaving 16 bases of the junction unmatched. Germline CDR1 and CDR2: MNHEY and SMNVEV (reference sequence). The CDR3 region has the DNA TGTGCCAGCAGCGAGTTATCCGGGCGCGGGGGACATGAGCAGTTCTTC. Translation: CASSELSGRGGHEQFF.

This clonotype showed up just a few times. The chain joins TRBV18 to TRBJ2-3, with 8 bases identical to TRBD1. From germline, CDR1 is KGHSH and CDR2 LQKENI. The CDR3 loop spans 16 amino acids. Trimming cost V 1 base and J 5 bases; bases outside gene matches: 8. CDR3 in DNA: TGTGCCAGCTCACCACGTATTGGACAGGGCAGAGATACGCAGTATTTT. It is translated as CASSPRIGQGRDTQYF.

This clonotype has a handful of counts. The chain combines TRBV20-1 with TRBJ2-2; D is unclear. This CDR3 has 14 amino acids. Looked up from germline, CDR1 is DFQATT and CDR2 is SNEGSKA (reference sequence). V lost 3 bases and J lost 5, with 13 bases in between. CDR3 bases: TGCAGTGCTAGGGGTGGTAGCTATACCGGGGAGCTGTTTTTT. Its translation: CSARGGSYTGELFF.

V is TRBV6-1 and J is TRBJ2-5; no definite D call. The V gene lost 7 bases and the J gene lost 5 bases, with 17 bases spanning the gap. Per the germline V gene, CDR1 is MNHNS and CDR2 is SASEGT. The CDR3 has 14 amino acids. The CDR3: CASITLPNGETQYF. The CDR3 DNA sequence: TGTGCCAGCATTACTCTTCCCAACGGGGAGACCCAGTACTTC.

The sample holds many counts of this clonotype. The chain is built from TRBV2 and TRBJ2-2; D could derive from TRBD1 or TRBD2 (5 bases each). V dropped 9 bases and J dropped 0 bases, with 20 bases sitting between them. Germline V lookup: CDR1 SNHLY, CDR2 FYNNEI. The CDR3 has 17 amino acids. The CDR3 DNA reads TGTGCCAGTCTCCCTCGGGGCGCACAGTCGAACACCGGGGAGCTGTTTTTT. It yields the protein CASLPRGAQSNTGELFF.

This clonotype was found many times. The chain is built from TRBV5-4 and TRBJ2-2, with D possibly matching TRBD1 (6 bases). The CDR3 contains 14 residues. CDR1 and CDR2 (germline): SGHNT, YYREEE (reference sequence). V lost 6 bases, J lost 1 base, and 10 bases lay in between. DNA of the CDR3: TGTGCCAGCACCCCGGGACAGAACACCGGGGAGCTGTTTTTT. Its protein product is CASTPGQNTGELFF.

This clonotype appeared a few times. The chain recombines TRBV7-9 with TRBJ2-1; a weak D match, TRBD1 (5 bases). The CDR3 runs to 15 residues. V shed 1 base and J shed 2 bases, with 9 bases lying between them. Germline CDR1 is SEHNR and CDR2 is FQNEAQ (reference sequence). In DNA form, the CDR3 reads TGTGCCAGCAGCTTAGTTGGCAGGGCCTACAATGAGCAGTTCTTC. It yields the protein CASSLVGRAYNEQFF.

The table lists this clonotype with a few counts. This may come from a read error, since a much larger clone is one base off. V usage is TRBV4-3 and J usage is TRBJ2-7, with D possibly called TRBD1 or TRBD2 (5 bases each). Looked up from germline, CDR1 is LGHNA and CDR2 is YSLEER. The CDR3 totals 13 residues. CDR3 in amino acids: CASSPPGSYERYF. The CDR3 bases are TGCGCCAGCAGCCCTCCAGGGAGCTACGAGCGGTACTTC.

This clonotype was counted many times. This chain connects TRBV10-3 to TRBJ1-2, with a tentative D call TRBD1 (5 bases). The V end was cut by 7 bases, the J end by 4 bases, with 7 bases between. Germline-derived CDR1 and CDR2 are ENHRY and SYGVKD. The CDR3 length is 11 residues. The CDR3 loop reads CAIKGSYGYTF. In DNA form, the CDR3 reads TGTGCCATCAAGGGGAGCTATGGCTACACCTTC.

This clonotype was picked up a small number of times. CDR3 residues: CASSLLLSTDTQYF. The CDR3 nucleotides are TGTGCCAGCAGCTTACTGCTCAGCACAGATACGCAGTATTTT. The chain has TRBV7-2 and TRBJ2-3; D remains ambiguous. Between the trimmed V and J ends, which lost 2 bases and 0 bases, there was a span of 6 bases. The CDR3 covers 14 residues. Germline CDR1 and CDR2: SGHTA and FQGNSA.

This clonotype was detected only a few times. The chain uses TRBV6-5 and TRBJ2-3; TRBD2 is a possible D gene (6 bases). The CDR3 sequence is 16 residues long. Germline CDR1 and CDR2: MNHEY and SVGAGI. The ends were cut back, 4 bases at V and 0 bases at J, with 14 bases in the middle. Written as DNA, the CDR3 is TGTGCCAGCAGTTCCTCGATTAGCGGAAGCACAGATACGCAGTATTTT. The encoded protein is CASSSSISGSTDTQYF.

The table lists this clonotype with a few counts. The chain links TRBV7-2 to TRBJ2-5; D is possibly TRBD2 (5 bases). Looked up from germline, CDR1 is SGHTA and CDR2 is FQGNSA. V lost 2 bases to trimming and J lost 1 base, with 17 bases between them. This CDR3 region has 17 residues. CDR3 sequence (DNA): TGTGCCAGCAGCTTAAGCGCACCAGCGGCGATCCAAGAGACCCAGTACTTC. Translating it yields CASSLSAPAAIQETQYF.

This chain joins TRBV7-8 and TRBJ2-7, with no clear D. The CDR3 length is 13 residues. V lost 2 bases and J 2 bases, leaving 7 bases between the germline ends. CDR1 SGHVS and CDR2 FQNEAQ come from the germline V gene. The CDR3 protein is CASSLLGTYEQYF. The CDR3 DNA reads TGTGCCAGCAGCTTACTGGGGACCTACGAGCAGTACTTC.

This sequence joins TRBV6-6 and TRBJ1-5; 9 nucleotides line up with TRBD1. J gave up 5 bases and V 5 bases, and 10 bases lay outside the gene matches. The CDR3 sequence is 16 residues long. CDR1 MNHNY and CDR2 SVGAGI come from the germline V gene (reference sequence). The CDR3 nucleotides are TGTGCCAGCAGTCGGCGGGACAGGGTGGTGGATCAGCCCCAGCATTTT. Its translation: CASSRRDRVVDQPQHF.